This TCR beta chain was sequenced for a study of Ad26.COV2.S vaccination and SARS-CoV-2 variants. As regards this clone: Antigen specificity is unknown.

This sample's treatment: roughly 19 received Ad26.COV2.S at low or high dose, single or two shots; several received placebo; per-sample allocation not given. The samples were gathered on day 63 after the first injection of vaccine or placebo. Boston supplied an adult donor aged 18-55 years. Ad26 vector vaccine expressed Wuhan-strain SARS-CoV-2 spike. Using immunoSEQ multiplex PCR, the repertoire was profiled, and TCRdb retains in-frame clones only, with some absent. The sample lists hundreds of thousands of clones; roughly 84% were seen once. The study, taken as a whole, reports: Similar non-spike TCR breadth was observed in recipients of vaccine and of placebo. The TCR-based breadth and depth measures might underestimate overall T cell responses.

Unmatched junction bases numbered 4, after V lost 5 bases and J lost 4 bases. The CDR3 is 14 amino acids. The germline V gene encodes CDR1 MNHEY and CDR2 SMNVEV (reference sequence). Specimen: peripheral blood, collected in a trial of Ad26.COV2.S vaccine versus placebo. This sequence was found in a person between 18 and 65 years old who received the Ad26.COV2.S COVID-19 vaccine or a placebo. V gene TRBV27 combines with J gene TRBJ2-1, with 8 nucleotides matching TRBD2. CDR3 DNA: TGTGCCAGCAGTATCGGGGGGGGGTACAATGAGCAGTTCTTC. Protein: CASSIGGGYNEQFF.